This TCR beta chain was captured in a study of blood T cells in healthy people across ages. Findings and caveats of the study: Naive and antigen-experienced cells could not be conclusively compared, given unsorted PBMCs. The donors' CMV status was not determined, possibly confounding changes in expanded clonotypes.

This clonotype was found a few times. Antigen specificity is unknown. The use of a sample-barcoded 5' primer and a J-beta primer mix characterized a second PCR of about 6 to 11 cycles. TCRdb processed the 5' RACE reads anew with MiXCR; each CDR3 protein has one entry. The sample consists of around 2 million distinct CDR3 sequences, about 39% of them appearing once. The germline V gene encodes CDR1 KGHDR and CDR2 SFDVKD. Trimming removed 4 bases from V and 2 bases from J, with 11 bases in between. The length of the CDR3 is 14 residues. The receptor's source is a human donor in good health. The genes are TRBV24-1 and TRBJ2-7, with D perhaps TRBD2 (5 bases). Input material: blood. The CDR3 bases are TGTGCCACCAGTGAAGCGACGGGAACCTACGAGCAGTACTTC. Protein sequence: CATSEATGTYEQYF.